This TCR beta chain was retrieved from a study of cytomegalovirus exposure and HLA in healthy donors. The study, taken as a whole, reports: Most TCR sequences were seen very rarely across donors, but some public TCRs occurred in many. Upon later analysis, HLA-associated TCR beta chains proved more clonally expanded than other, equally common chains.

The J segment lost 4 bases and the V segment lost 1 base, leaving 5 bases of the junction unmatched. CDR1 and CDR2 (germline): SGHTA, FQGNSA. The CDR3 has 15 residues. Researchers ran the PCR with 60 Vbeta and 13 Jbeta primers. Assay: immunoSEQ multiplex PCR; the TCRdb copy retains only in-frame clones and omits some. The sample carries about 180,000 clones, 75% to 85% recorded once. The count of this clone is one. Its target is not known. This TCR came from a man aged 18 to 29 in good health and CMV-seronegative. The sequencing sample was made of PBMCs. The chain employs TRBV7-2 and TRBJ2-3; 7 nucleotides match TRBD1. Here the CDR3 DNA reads TGTGCCAGCAGCTTAGTAGGGACAGCTGCAGATACGCAGTATTTT. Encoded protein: CASSLVGTAADTQYF.